These 18 T cell receptor beta chains were all obtained from the same sample, sequenced in a study of T cell clonality in common variable immunodeficiency. Here immunoSEQ multiplex PCR was the method, and the copy in TCRdb shows in-frame clones only, minus some. The record shows some 40,000 clones for this sample, with no singletons present. The sequenced sample consisted of peripheral blood mononuclear cells. The receptors were gathered from a person aged 18 to 69 in good health.

The sample holds many counts of this clone. With the read ending 3 residues before the CDR3 end, the germline J gene is used to fill in that end. This sequence joins TRBV20-1 and TRBJ2-3; 8 bases line up with TRBD1. Looked up from germline, CDR1 is DFQATT and CDR2 is SNEGSKA (reference sequence). CDR3 length: 15 amino acids. The CDR3 loop reads CSASKPGGGNQPQYF. Partial CDR3 DNA: TGCAGTGCTAGTAAACCAGGGGGCGGCAATCAGCCG.

This clone was counted at least ten times. The missing CDR3 end, 3 residues past where the read stops, is filled in from the germline J gene. The chain has TRBV30 and TRBJ2-2, with D possibly being TRBD2 (7 bases). Germline assignment: CDR1 GTSNPN and CDR2 SVGIG (reference sequence). The CDR3 is made up of 15 amino acids. The sequenced part of the CDR3 DNA is TGTGCCTGGTCCGCCGTTCAGGGGAGGGGTGAAAAG. Translated, it gives CAWSAVQGRGEK. The entire CDR3 protein reads CAWSAVQGRGEKLFF.

This clone was detected many times. The read ends 3 residues before the CDR3 terminus; that terminus is restored from the germline J gene. The gene calls are TRBV7-8 and TRBJ1-1; D is unresolved. CDR1 is SGHVS and CDR2 is FQNEAQ in the germline V gene. The CDR3 loop spans 16 amino acids. Trimming stripped 0 bases from V and 4 bases from J, with 15 bases between. CDR3 bases read: TGTGCCAGCAGCTTAGCGATCGGTTTCTCGCGCACTGAA. Translated, it gives CASSLAIGFSRTE. The complete CDR3 sequence is CASSLAIGFSRTEAFF.

This clone showed up many times. The read terminates 3 residues ahead of where the CDR3 ends, so the germline J gene completes it. The V gene is TRBV6-2 or TRBV6-3, the J gene TRBJ2-3; TRBD2 is a possible D gene (6 bases). CDR3 length: 17 amino acids. CDR1 is MNHEY and CDR2 is SVGEGT in the germline V gene. The CDR3 sequence is CASSYSRGGPEGETQYF. The CDR3 bases that were read are TGTGCCAGCAGTTACTCTCGGGGTGGTCCGGAGGGTGAGACG.

This clone occurred many times. The read gets to within 3 residues of the CDR3 end, and the germline J gene fills in the rest. The chain uses TRBV6-2 or TRBV6-3 and TRBJ2-4; perhaps TRBD1 as D (6 bases). V dropped 9 bases and J dropped 6 bases, with 9 bases sitting between them. The germline CDR1 and CDR2 sequences are MNHEY and SVGEGT. The CDR3 covers 11 residues. The CDR3 here is CASADRNIQYF. The CDR3 DNA, read in part, is TGTGCCAGTGCGGACAGAAACATT.

This clone was detected a few times. CDR3 DNA (partial): TGTGCCAGCAGCACGGGACTAGCGATCTACAATGAG. Translating it yields CASSTGLAIYNE. The full CDR3 sequence reads CASSTGLAIYNEQFF. The chain has TRBV7-2 and TRBJ2-1, with 10 bases matching TRBD2. The sequence runs out 3 residues before the end of the CDR3; the remainder is reconstructed from the germline J gene. The CDR3 consists of 15 residues. Trimming at V came to 5 bases and at J to 3 bases, leaving 4 bases not matched to a gene. CDR1 and CDR2 (germline): SGHTA, FQGNSA.

This clone has at least ten counts. The CDR3 end is not reached by the read, which stops 3 residues before it; the germline J gene fills it in. The V and J genes are TRBV20-1 and TRBJ2-1, with 8 positions matching TRBD2. The junction had 14 bases not matched to a gene; V was cut back by 8 bases and J by 8 bases. The CDR3 has 14 residues. In germline, CDR1 is DFQATT, CDR2 SNEGSKA (reference sequence). The CDR3 reads CSHHSGILRDEQFF. Incomplete CDR3 DNA: TGCAGTCATCATAGCGGGATCTTACGAGATGAG.

Ten or more counts support this clone. The CDR3 loop reads CASSRDRVNYGYTF. The sequenced CDR3 bases are TGTGCCAGCAGTCGGGACAGGGTTAACTATGGC. The rearrangement uses TRBV2 and TRBJ1-2; TRBD1 agrees at 9 bases. The read terminates 3 residues ahead of where the CDR3 ends, so the germline J gene completes it. V lost 5 bases to trimming and J lost 1 base; unmatched junction nucleotides: 2. This CDR3 comprises 14 residues. The germline gives CDR1 SNHLY, CDR2 FYNNEI.

Worth noting for this clone: The read finishes 3 residues shy of the CDR3 end, and the germline J gene is used to complete it. The genes are TRBV7-2 and TRBJ2-7; TRBD2 matches at 8 bases. The junction had 5 bases not matched to a gene; V was cut back by 5 bases and J by 5 bases. The CDR3 sequence is 13 residues long. Looked up from germline, CDR1 is SGHTA and CDR2 is FQGNSA. The CDR3 bases that were read are TGTGCCAGCAGCCCAGGACTAGCTGACGAG. Translation gives CASSPGLADE. The entire CDR3 reads CASSPGLADEQYF.

This clone occurred many times. Sequencing ends 3 residues short of the CDR3 end; the germline J gene provides the rest. This chain links TRBV7-3 with TRBJ2-1, with a possible D match to TRBD2 (6 bases). This CDR3 region has 16 residues. Germline loops: CDR1 SGHTA, CDR2 FQGTGA. Trimming pared 5 bases from V and 4 bases from J, leaving 18 bases between. CDR3 protein: CASSPIRGTLYNEQFF. CDR3 bases read: TGTGCCAGCAGCCCCATACGGGGGACTCTTTACAATGAG.

Concerning this clone itself: The CDR3 end is not reached by the read, which stops 3 residues before it; the germline J gene fills it in. This chain joins TRBV5-6 and TRBJ2-7; no definite D call. With 2 bases removed from V and 2 bases from J, the gap between germline ends came to 5 bases. From germline, CDR1 is SGHDT and CDR2 YYEEEE. The CDR3 extends over 12 amino acids. Incomplete CDR3 DNA: TGTGCCAGCAGCTTACACCCCTACGAG. Its protein product is CASSLHPYE. The entire CDR3 is CASSLHPYEQYF. Looking up the rest from reference TRBV5-6 and TRBJ2-7 gives the full variable domain: DAGVTQSPTHLIKTRGQQVTLRCSPKSGHDTVSWYQQALGQGPQFIFQYYEEEERQRGNFPDRFSGHQFPNYSSELNVNALLLGDSALYLCASSLHPYEQYFGPGTRLTVT.

This clone was recorded at least ten times. Read coverage stops 3 residues before the CDR3 terminus; the germline J gene supplies the remainder. The chain combines TRBV30 with TRBJ2-7; TRBD2 might be the D (6 bases). V lost 3 bases, J lost 3 bases, and 12 bases lay in between. In germline, CDR1 is GTSNPN, CDR2 SVGIG (reference sequence). This CDR3 is 13 amino acids long. The CDR3 protein is CAWRTAGYYEQYF. The CDR3 bases that were read are TGTGCCTGGAGAACGGCGGGATACTACGAG. Full variable domain (missing parts from reference TRBV30 and TRBJ2-7): SQTIHQWPATLVQPVGSPLSLECTVEGTSNPNLYWYRQAAGRGLQLLFYSVGIGQISSEVPQNLSASRPQDRQFILSSKKLLLSDSGFYLCAWRTAGYYEQYFGPGTRLTVT.

This clone was found a few times. The DNA ends 3 residues before the CDR3 does, and the rest of the CDR3 is filled in from the germline J gene. J is TRBJ1-1 and V is TRBV7-2, with D maybe TRBD1 (5 bases). CDR3 size: 15 residues. Germline V CDR1 and CDR2: SGHTA, FQGNSA. The germline V and J ends were trimmed by 6 bases and 1 base, with 15 bases remaining between them. The CDR3 here is CASRRHGGSNTEAFF. The CDR3 DNA, read in part, is TGTGCCAGCAGACGCCACGGGGGATCGAACACTGAA.

The CDR3 here is CSASLGQKAFF. Incomplete CDR3 DNA: TGCAGTGCTAGCTTGGGACAGAAA. The chain couples TRBV20-1 to TRBJ1-1; TRBD1 aligns across 7 bases. The missing CDR3 end, 3 residues past where the read stops, is filled in from the germline J gene. This CDR3 spans 11 amino acids. The germline gives CDR1 DFQATT, CDR2 SNEGSKA (reference sequence).

This clone was seen repeatedly, ten times or more. The DNA ends 3 residues before the CDR3 does, and the rest of the CDR3 is filled in from the germline J gene. The chain is built from TRBV6-1 and TRBJ2-3; 7 bases are a match to TRBD2. Germline lookup yields CDR1 MNHNS and CDR2 SASEGT. The CDR3 contains 16 residues. V lost 2 bases and J lost 4; bases outside the gene matches: 9. CDR3 residues: CASSELGGSLADTQYF. The part of the CDR3 DNA that was read is TGTGCCAGCAGTGAATTAGGCGGGAGCCTCGCAGATACG.

This clone was found many times. The read halts 3 residues ahead of the CDR3 end, with the missing end drawn from the germline J gene. V gene TRBV30 combines with J gene TRBJ1-4; a weak D match, TRBD1 (5 bases). CDR3 length: 13 residues. Trimming removed 7 bases from V and 0 bases from J, with 9 bases in between. Germline values: CDR1 GTSNPN, CDR2 SVGIG (reference sequence). Here the CDR3 reads CASSTATNEKLFF. CDR3 DNA (partial): TGTGCCTCTTCGACAGCAACTAATGAAAAA. The full variable domain, completed using reference TRBV30 and TRBJ1-4, is SQTIHQWPATLVQPVGSPLSLECTVEGTSNPNLYWYRQAAGRGLQLLFYSVGIGQISSEVPQNLSASRPQDRQFILSSKKLLLSDSGFYLCASSTATNEKLFFGSGTQLSVL.

This clone has just a few counts. The read stops 3 residues short of the end of the CDR3; the missing end is completed from the germline J gene. The V and J genes are TRBV20-1 and TRBJ2-3; weak D call: TRBD2 (7 bases). Germline V gene lookup returns CDR1 DFQATT and CDR2 SNEGSKA (reference sequence). CDR3 length equals 13 residues. Trimming cost V 3 bases and J 2 bases, with 9 bases left between them. The covered CDR3 bases are TGCAGTGCTAGTCGGGGGGCCACAGATACG. Encoded protein: CSASRGATDT. The whole CDR3 is CSASRGATDTQYF.

This clone was seen only a few times. The CDR3 extends 3 residues past the end of the read, so its final part is completed from the germline J gene. This chain uses TRBV13 with TRBJ2-5; 9 nucleotides agree with TRBD1. This CDR3 has 15 residues. V gave up 5 bases and J gave up 6 bases; unmatched junction bases: 10. The germline CDR1 and CDR2 sequences are PRHDT and FYEKMQ (reference sequence). The CDR3 bases that were read are TGTGCCAGCAGCCCCGCAGGGACAGGGTCGCAGACC. The encoded protein is CASSPAGTGSQT. In full, the CDR3 reads CASSPAGTGSQTQYF.